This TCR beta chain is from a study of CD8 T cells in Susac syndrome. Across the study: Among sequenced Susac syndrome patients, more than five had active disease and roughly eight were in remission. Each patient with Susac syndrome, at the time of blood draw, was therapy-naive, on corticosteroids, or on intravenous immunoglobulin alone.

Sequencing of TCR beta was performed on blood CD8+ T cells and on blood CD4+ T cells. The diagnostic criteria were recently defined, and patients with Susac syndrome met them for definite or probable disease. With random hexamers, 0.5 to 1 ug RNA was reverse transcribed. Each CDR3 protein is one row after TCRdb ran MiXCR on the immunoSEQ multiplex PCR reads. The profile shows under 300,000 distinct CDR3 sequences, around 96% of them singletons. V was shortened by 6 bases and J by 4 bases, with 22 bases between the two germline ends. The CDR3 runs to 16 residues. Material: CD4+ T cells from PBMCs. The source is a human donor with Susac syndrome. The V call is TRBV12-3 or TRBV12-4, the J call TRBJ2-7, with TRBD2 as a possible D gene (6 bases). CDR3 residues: CASSKEVWGLYYEQYF. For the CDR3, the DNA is TGTGCCAGCAGCAAGGAAGTTTGGGGACTTTATTACGAGCAGTACTTC.